These T cell receptor beta chains were read from a single sample in a study of T-cell memory formation after mild COVID-19. In TCRdb, the 5' RACE reads were re-called with MiXCR into one record per CDR3 protein. The data show about 560,000 distinct CDR3 sequences, 15% to 20% seen once. The sample comprised PBMCs or a T cell subset sorted from them (not recorded which). The source of these receptors is an adult woman who had mild COVID-19 (a few samples of this study predate the infection). Cell type and time point are not known. Both conserved end residues are part of each CDR3. The D gene is left open where the match is weak. Not all rows give a size; the values are once, few, many and, for expanded clones, a class.

V	J	size	D	CDR3	DNA
TRBV4-1	TRBJ1-1	few	TRBD1	CASSQVGGAAEAFF	TGCGCCAGCAGCCAAGTAGGGGGCGCCGCTGAAGCTTTCTTT
TRBV20-1	TRBJ2-1	few	TRBD2	CSASRGLAGTRQFF	TGCAGTGCCAGTAGGGGACTAGCGGGGACCAGGCAGTTCTTC
TRBV10-3	TRBJ2-7	few	-	CAISSDAYEQYF	TGTGCCATCAGTTCCGATGCCTACGAGCAGTACTTC
TRBV27	TRBJ1-5	few	-	CASSARGGQPQHF	TGTGCCAGCAGTGCCCGCGGAGGTCAGCCCCAGCATTTT
TRBV27	TRBJ2-2	many	-	CASRFLDGELFF	TGTGCCAGCCGCTTCCTGGACGGGGAGCTGTTTTTT
TRBV9	TRBJ2-2	few	-	CASSSQGRGGELFF	TGTGCCAGCAGCTCCCAGGGGCGGGGCGGGGAGCTGTTTTTT
TRBV24-1	TRBJ2-7	few	TRBD2	CATSDTGTSGSLVEQYF	TGTGCCACCAGTGATACGGGGACTAGCGGGAGTCTCGTCGAGCAGTACTTC
TRBV5-4	TRBJ1-2	-	TRBD1	CASSPGTGGGYTF	TGTGCCAGCAGCCCCGGGACAGGGGGCGGCTACACCTTC
TRBV6-2/TRBV6-3	TRBJ1-1	few	-	CASRRGTTEAFF	TGTGCCAGCAGGCGGGGTACCACTGAAGCTTTCTTT
TRBV18	TRBJ2-2	many	TRBD1	CASSPQQGQNTGELFF	TGTGCCAGCTCACCTCAACAGGGGCAAAACACCGGGGAGCTGTTTTTT
TRBV5-1	TRBJ1-2	few	-	CASSLDPSPENNYGYTF	TGCGCCAGCAGCTTGGATCCCAGCCCTGAGAATAACTATGGCTACACCTTC
TRBV12-3/TRBV12-4	TRBJ2-2	few	TRBD2	CASERETVAGELFF	TGTGCCAGCGAGCGGGAGACTGTCGCCGGGGAGCTGTTTTTT
TRBV7-2	TRBJ2-7	few	-	CASSLGGGGSSYEQYF	TGTGCCAGCAGCCTAGGGGGCGGGGGGAGCTCCTACGAGCAGTACTTC
TRBV5-1	TRBJ1-1	few	-	CASKREMNTEAFF	TGCGCCAGCAAGCGGGAAATGAACACTGAAGCTTTCTTT
TRBV24-1	TRBJ2-1	-	-	CATSDKFVREQFF	TGTGCCACCAGTGATAAATTCGTCCGCGAGCAGTTCTTC
TRBV12-3/TRBV12-4	TRBJ1-1	few	-	CASSLYAATAFF	TGTGCCAGCAGTTTGTATGCGGCAACAGCTTTCTTT
TRBV12-3/TRBV12-4	TRBJ1-1	-	-	CASSFSGGDTEAFF	TGTGCCAGCAGTTTCTCCGGAGGGGACACTGAAGCTTTCTTT
TRBV4-2	TRBJ1-1	-	TRBD1	CASSQAPGGTMNTEAFF	TGTGCCAGCAGCCAAGCCCCAGGGGGTACTATGAACACTGAAGCTTTCTTT
TRBV6-5	TRBJ1-1	-	-	CASSTKLILNTEAFF	TGTGCCAGCAGTACTAAGTTAATTTTGAACACTGAAGCTTTCTTT
TRBV27	TRBJ2-1	-	TRBD2	CASSSGLAGGPVHEQFF	TGTGCCAGCAGTTCGGGTCTAGCGGGAGGGCCCGTCCATGAGCAGTTCTTC
TRBV7-9	TRBJ2-5	-	TRBD2	CASSQEREAWETQYF	TGTGCCAGCAGCCAAGAGCGGGAGGCGTGGGAGACCCAGTACTTC
TRBV7-3	TRBJ2-1	-	TRBD2	CASSAGTSGGSQFF	TGTGCCAGCAGCGCCGGGACTAGCGGGGGGTCGCAGTTCTTC
TRBV24-1	TRBJ1-5	few	-	CATSDPREGNQPQHF	TGTGCCACCAGTGATCCAAGGGAGGGCAATCAGCCCCAGCATTTT
TRBV29-1	TRBJ2-7	-	TRBD2	CSVGPGLAGGEQYF	TGCAGCGTTGGCCCCGGTCTAGCGGGAGGTGAGCAGTACTTC
TRBV2	TRBJ1-1	-	-	CASSVNRVNTEAFF	TGTGCCAGCAGTGTAAACAGAGTGAACACTGAAGCTTTCTTT
TRBV7-9	TRBJ2-1	-	TRBD2	CASSSPLAGALYNEQFF	TGTGCCAGCAGCTCGCCGTTAGCGGGAGCTCTGTACAATGAGCAGTTCTTC
TRBV5-1	TRBJ2-1	-	-	CASSIRTREQFF	TGCGCCAGCAGCATACGGACCCGGGAGCAGTTCTTC
TRBV7-8	TRBJ2-1	-	TRBD2	CASSLGTSGRVSSYNEQFF	TGTGCCAGCAGCTTGGGGACTAGCGGGAGGGTTAGCTCCTACAATGAGCAGTTCTTC
TRBV20-1	TRBJ1-1	-	-	CSARGTPIYGAEAFF	TGCAGTGCTAGAGGTACCCCCATATACGGGGCTGAAGCTTTCTTT
TRBV20-1	TRBJ1-1	-	TRBD1	CSAMKGALRNTEAFF	TGCAGTGCCATGAAGGGGGCCCTTCGGAACACTGAAGCTTTCTTT
TRBV12-3/TRBV12-4	TRBJ1-2	-	-	CASSADGYGYTF	TGTGCCAGCAGTGCGGACGGCTATGGCTACACCTTC
TRBV6-6	TRBJ1-4	few	-	CASLGRGTANEKLFF	TGTGCCAGTCTCGGGCGCGGGACGGCTAATGAAAAACTGTTTTTT
TRBV29-1	TRBJ1-2	few	TRBD1	CSVEDRETGTNGYTF	TGCAGCGTTGAAGATCGAGAGACAGGGACTAATGGCTACACCTTC
TRBV7-7	TRBJ2-7	-	-	CASSLGPGNEQYF	TGTGCTAGCAGCTTAGGCCCCGGGAACGAGCAGTACTTC
TRBV20-1	TRBJ1-1	few	TRBD1	CSAGTGASNTEAFF	TGCAGTGCCGGGACAGGGGCCTCGAACACTGAAGCTTTCTTT
TRBV7-9	TRBJ2-6	-	-	CASSQGTGNSGANVLTF	TGTGCCAGCAGCCAAGGGACGGGGAACTCTGGGGCCAACGTCCTTACTTTC
TRBV7-9	TRBJ2-1	few	-	CASLAGSGASYNEQFF	TGTGCCAGCCTGGCTGGCTCAGGAGCCTCCTACAATGAGCAGTTCTTC
TRBV9	TRBJ2-2	-	TRBD1	CASSVGQGGTGELFF	TGTGCCAGCAGCGTTGGACAGGGAGGCACCGGGGAGCTGTTTTTT
TRBV27	TRBJ2-5	-	-	CASSLSSEGHQETQYF	TGTGCCAGCAGTTTAAGTAGTGAGGGACACCAAGAGACCCAGTACTTC
TRBV20-1	TRBJ1-5	few	TRBD1	CSALDRGLIQPQHF	TGCAGTGCTTTGGACAGGGGGCTAATCCAGCCCCAGCATTTT
TRBV5-1	TRBJ2-1	many	TRBD2	CASSFSGGSYNEQFF	TGCGCCAGCAGCTTTAGCGGGGGCTCCTACAATGAGCAGTTCTTC
TRBV2	TRBJ1-4	-	-	CASSEWIATNEKLFF	TGTGCCAGCAGTGAATGGATTGCAACTAATGAAAAACTGTTTTTT
TRBV4-3	TRBJ1-3	-	-	CASSQNPQGSGNTIYF	TGCGCCAGCAGCCAAAATCCGCAGGGCTCTGGAAACACCATATATTTT
TRBV6-5	TRBJ1-1	-	TRBD1	CASLGQEAEAFF	TGTGCCAGCTTAGGACAGGAAGCTGAAGCTTTCTTT
TRBV6-2/TRBV6-3	TRBJ2-1	-	-	CASRRGSSGGYNEQFF	TGTGCCAGCAGAAGGGGGTCTAGCGGAGGCTACAATGAGCAGTTCTTC
TRBV11-2	TRBJ2-1	few	TRBD2	CASRRLAGTSYNEQFF	TGTGCCAGCAGGAGGCTAGCGGGAACCTCCTACAATGAGCAGTTCTTC
TRBV9	TRBJ2-1	-	TRBD1	CASSERDSKYNEQFF	TGTGCCAGCAGCGAGAGGGACAGCAAATACAATGAGCAGTTCTTC
TRBV18	TRBJ1-2	-	-	CASSQQYGYTF	TGTGCCAGCTCGCAGCAATATGGCTACACCTTC
TRBV2	TRBJ1-5	few	-	CASSTHYGGGQPQHF	TGTGCCAGCAGTACCCACTACGGGGGTGGACAGCCCCAGCATTTT
TRBV29-1	TRBJ2-7	few	TRBD2	CSARGGGAYEQYF	TGCAGCGCCCGCGGCGGGGGGGCCTACGAGCAGTACTTC
TRBV7-2	TRBJ1-5	-	-	CASSGRSGANQPQHF	TGTGCCAGCAGCGGACGGTCGGGGGCCAATCAGCCCCAGCATTTT
TRBV12-3/TRBV12-4	TRBJ2-1	-	-	CASSPWDGRSYNEQFF	TGTGCCAGCAGTCCTTGGGACGGCCGCTCCTACAATGAGCAGTTCTTC
TRBV5-8	TRBJ1-5	-	-	CASSFYPAEGNQPQHF	TGTGCCAGCAGCTTCTACCCCGCTGAGGGCAATCAGCCCCAGCATTTT
TRBV7-2	TRBJ1-2	many	-	CASSFYGRTNYGYTF	TGTGCCAGCAGCTTTTATGGACGGACTAACTATGGCTACACCTTC
TRBV5-5	TRBJ2-2	many	-	CASSLVRIRNTGELFF	TGTGCCAGCAGCTTGGTTAGAATACGGAACACCGGGGAGCTGTTTTTT
TRBV9	TRBJ2-5	-	TRBD1	CASSVGDSLQETQYF	TGTGCCAGCAGCGTAGGGGACAGCCTCCAAGAGACCCAGTACTTC
TRBV7-9	TRBJ2-7	-	-	CASSQGWHPYEQYF	TGTGCCAGCAGTCAAGGATGGCATCCCTACGAGCAGTACTTC